The clone carrying this TCR beta chain was seen ten or more times. The sample is drawn from a study of T cells in Graves' hyperthyroidism and ophthalmopathy. J was trimmed by 4 bases and V by 5 bases; bases with no gene match: 4. Germline CDR1 reads GTSNPN; CDR2 reads SVGIG (reference sequence). This CDR3 comprises 13 residues. What was amplified from RNA transcripts were TCR beta CDR3 regions. In the first-round RT-PCR of the TCR CDR3, the HTBI primer set was used. TCRdb analysed the multiplex PCR reads with MiXCR anew, one entry per CDR3 protein. Here the sample spans about 500,000 distinct CDR3 sequences, 15% to 20% being singletons.

The TCR comes from a woman between 18 and 30 years old with Graves' hyperthyroidism. The rearrangement joins TRBV30 to TRBJ1-5; 8 bases match TRBD1. The material sequenced was blood. Here the CDR3 reads CAWAGGRNQPQHF. CDR3 DNA: TGTGCCTGGGCAGGGGGCAGGAATCAGCCCCAGCATTTT.